The following is a T cell receptor beta chain sequence with its context. Trimming stripped 0 bases from V and 4 bases from J, with 7 bases between. There are 14 residues in the CDR3. Germline CDR1 LNHNV, CDR2 YYDKDF (reference sequence). The sample comes from a study of blood T cells in healthy people across ages. A sample-barcoded 5' primer and a J-beta primer mix were used in a second PCR of roughly 6 to 11 cycles. One entry per CDR3 protein, called by TCRdb with MiXCR from the 5' RACE reads. This sample has 2 million or so distinct CDR3 sequences, with around 50% found just once. The chain links TRBV15 to TRBJ2-1, with D uncertain. The specimen sequenced was blood. The receptor was isolated from a woman in her thirties or forties in good health. The CDR3, as DNA: TGTGCCACCAGCAGAGATCTGGGGTACAATGAGCAGTTCTTC. Amino acid sequence: CATSRDLGYNEQFF. Full variable domain (missing parts from reference TRBV15 and TRBJ2-1): DAMVIQNPRYQVTQFGKPVTLSCSQTLNHNVMYWYQQKSSQAPKLLFHYYDKDFNNEADTPDNFQSRRPNTSFCFLDIRSPGLGDTAMYLCATSRDLGYNEQFFGPGTRLTVL.